The source of this T cell receptor beta chain is a study of T cell clonotyping in hematopoietic cell transplantation. The time point was: recipient sample about 28 days before transplant, after cytoreduction. Recipient blood drawn about 28 days pretransplant and days 30, 100, 180 after. Study results and limitations: Recipient TCR diversity dropped after transplant; expanded clonotypes rose from day 30 to 180. Broader posttransplant TCR repertoire diversity was predicted by graft donor and pretransplant recipient Inverse Simpson Index values.

The CDR3 is 13 residues long. V dropped 2 bases and J dropped 1 base, with 6 bases sitting between them. The germline gives CDR1 SGHDT, CDR2 YYEEEE. Comments on this clone: The antigen is undetermined.

Produced via immunoSEQ multiplex PCR; TCRdb's table is partial and in-frame only. The repertoire holds some 27,000 clones, with about four fifths as singletons. The sequence was obtained from a man aged 35 to 55 with acute myeloid leukemia. Some clones in this sample may be carry-over from other donors' samples. Specimen: peripheral blood mononuclear cells, collected before stem cell transplant. The chain carries TRBV5-6 and TRBJ1-1; D is uncertain. The CDR3 here is CASSFSPNTEAFF. CDR3 nucleotides: TGTGCCAGCAGCTTCTCACCGAACACTGAAGCTTTCTTT.